This T cell receptor beta chain is drawn from a study of long-term antiretroviral therapy in people with HIV. Researchers ran immunoSEQ v3.0 at survey level. Clones were sequenced by immunoSEQ multiplex PCR, and TCRdb holds only the in-frame ones, with some missing. The top ten hold about 3% of the sample, which has tens of thousands of clones, about 95% seen once. Details on this clone: Its antigen is not known.

General observations from the study: Post-treatment diversity went higher with ART but stayed below transplant donor controls.

The V end was cut by 1 base, the J end by 7 bases, with 16 bases between. The CDR3 is 15 residues long. Germline CDR1 reads MGHRA; CDR2 reads YSYEKL. The sequence was obtained from a woman aged 50 to 60 with HIV. The chain has TRBV4-1 and TRBJ1-2, with D hard to call. The source was unsorted PBMCs, collected 3.7 years after starting antiretroviral therapy. The CDR3 bases are TGCGCCAGCAGCCAAGTTTGGGTGGGGAAGGGTGGCTACACCTTC. It translates to CASSQVWVGKGGYTF.